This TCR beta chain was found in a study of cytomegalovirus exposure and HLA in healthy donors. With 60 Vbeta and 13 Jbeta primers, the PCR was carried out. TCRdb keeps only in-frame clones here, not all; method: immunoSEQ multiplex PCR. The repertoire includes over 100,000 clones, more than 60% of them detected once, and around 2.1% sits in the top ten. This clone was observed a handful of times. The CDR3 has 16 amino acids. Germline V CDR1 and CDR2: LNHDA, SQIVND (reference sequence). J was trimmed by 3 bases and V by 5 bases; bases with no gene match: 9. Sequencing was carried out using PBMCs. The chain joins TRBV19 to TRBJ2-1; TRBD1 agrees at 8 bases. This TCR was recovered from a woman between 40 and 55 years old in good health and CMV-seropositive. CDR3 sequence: CASSPRQGLLYNEQFF. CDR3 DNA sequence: TGTGCCAGTAGTCCTAGACAGGGGCTACTCTACAATGAGCAGTTCTTC.